Sequencing of this T cell receptor beta chain was carried out in a study of T-cell memory formation after mild COVID-19. Study-level background: TCR clusters mostly belonged to single donors.

Barcoded TCR alpha and TCR beta cDNA libraries with UMIs came from 5'RACE using constant-segment primers. TCRdb re-derived calls from the 5' RACE reads in MiXCR, one entry per CDR3 protein. The repertoire holds roughly 400,000 distinct CDR3 sequences, more than 15% seen once, with about 22% in the top ten. The V segment lost 2 bases and the J segment 2 bases; nucleotides outside the gene matches: 2. Germline loops: CDR1 KGHSH, CDR2 LQKENI. The CDR3 is made up of 15 amino acids. Material for sequencing was PBMCs or a T cell subset sorted from them (not recorded which). V usage is TRBV18 and J usage is TRBJ1-5, with 8 bases matching TRBD1. The receptor's source is a young man who had mild COVID-19 (a few samples of this study predate the infection). Cell type and time point are not known. The CDR3 bases are TGTGCCAGCTCACCAACGGGACAGGGCAATCAGCCCCAGCATTTT. Its translation is CASSPTGQGNQPQHF.